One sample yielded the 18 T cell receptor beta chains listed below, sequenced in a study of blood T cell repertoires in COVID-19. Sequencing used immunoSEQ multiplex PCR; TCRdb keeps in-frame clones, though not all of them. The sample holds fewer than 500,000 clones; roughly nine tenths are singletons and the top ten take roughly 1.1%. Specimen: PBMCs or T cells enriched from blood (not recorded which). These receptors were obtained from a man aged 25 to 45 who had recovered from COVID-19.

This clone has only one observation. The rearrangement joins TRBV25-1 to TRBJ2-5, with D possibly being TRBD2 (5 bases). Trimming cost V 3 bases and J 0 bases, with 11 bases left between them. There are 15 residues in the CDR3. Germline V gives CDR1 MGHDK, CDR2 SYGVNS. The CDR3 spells CASSDARDNQETQYF. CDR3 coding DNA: TGTGCCAGCAGTGACGCCCGGGATAACCAAGAGACCCAGTACTTC.

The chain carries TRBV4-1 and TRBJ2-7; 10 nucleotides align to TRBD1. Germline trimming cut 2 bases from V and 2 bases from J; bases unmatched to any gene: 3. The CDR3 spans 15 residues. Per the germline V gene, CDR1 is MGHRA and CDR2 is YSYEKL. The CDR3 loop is CASSQSGTGAYEQYF. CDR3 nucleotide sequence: TGCGCCAGCAGCCAATCCGGGACAGGGGCCTACGAGCAGTACTTC.

The CDR3 nucleotides are TGTGCCAGTAGTATAGGGGAGGGAGCGACAGATACGCAGTATTTT. This encodes CASSIGEGATDTQYF. V and J are TRBV19 and TRBJ2-3, with 7 nucleotides matching TRBD2. The V segment lost 1 base and the J segment 3 bases; nucleotides outside the gene matches: 4. Germline CDR1 and CDR2: LNHDA and SQIVND (reference sequence). The CDR3 extends over 15 amino acids.

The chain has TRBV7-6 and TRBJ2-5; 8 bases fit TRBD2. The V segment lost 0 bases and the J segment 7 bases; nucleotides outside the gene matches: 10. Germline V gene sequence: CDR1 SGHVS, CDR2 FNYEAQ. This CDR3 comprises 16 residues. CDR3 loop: CASSLASSGSGATQYF. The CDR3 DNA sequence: TGTGCCAGCAGCTTAGCATCCAGCGGGAGCGGAGCGACCCAGTACTTC.

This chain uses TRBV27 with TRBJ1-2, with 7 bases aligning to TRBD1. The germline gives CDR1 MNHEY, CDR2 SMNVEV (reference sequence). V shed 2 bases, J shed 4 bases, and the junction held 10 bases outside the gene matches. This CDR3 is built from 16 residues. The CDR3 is CASSLTRGQPIYGYTF. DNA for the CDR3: TGTGCCAGCAGTTTAACCCGGGGACAGCCTATCTATGGCTACACCTTC.

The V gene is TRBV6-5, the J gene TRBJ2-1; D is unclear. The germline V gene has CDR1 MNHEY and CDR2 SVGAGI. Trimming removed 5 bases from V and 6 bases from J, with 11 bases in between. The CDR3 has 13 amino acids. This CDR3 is CASSPPRFNEQFF. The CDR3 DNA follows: TGTGCCAGCAGTCCCCCTAGGTTCAATGAGCAGTTCTTC.

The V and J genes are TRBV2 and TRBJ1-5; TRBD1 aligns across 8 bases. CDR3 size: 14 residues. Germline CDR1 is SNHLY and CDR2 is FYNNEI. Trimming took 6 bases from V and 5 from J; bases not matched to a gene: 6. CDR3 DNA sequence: TGTGCCAGCAGCCCGGGACAGGTTGATCAGCCCCAGCATTTT. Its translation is CASSPGQVDQPQHF.

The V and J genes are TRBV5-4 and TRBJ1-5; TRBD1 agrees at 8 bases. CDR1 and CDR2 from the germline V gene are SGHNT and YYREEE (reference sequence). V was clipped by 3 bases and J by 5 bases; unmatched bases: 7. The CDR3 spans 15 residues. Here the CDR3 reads CASSSDREFDQPQHF. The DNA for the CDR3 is TGTGCCAGCAGCTCGGACAGGGAGTTCGATCAGCCCCAGCATTTT.

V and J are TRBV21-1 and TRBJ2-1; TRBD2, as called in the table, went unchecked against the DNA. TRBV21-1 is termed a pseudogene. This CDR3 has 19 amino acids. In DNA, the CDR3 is TGTGCCAGCAGCAAAGCGCTGGGGGATTTGGCGGGGAGCTACAATGAGCAGTTCTTC. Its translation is CASSKALGDLAGSYNEQFF.

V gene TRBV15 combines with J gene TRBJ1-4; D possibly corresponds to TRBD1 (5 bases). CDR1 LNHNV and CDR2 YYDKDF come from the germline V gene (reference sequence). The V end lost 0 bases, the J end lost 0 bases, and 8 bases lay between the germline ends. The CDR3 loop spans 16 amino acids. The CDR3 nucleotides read TGTGCCACCAGCAGAGACGGGGGTACAACTAATGAAAAACTGTTTTTT. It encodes CATSRDGGTTNEKLFF. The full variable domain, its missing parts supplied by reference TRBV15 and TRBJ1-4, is DAMVIQNPRYQVTQFGKPVTLSCSQTLNHNVMYWYQQKSSQAPKLLFHYYDKDFNNEADTPDNFQSRRPNTSFCFLDIRSPGLGDTAMYLCATSRDGGTTNEKLFFGSGTQLSVL.

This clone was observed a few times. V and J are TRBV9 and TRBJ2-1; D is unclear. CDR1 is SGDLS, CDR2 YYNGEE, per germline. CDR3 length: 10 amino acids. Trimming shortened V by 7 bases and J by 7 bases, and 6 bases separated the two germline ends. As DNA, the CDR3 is TGTGCCAGCGGTCAGAATGAGCAGTTCTTC. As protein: CASGQNEQFF.

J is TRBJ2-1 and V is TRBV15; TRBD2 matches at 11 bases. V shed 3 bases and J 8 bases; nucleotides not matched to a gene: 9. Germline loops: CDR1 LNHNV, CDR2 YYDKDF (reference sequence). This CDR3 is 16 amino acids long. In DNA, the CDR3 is TGTGCCACCAGCAGGGATACTAGCGGGAGCTTCGATGAGCAGTTCTTC. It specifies CATSRDTSGSFDEQFF.

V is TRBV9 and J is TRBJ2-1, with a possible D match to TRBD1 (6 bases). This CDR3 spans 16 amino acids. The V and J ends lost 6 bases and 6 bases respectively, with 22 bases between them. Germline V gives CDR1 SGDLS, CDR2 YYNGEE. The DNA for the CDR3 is TGTGCCAGCAACCTTTTCGGGACACCTTATGGCAATGAGCAGTTCTTC. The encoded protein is CASNLFGTPYGNEQFF.

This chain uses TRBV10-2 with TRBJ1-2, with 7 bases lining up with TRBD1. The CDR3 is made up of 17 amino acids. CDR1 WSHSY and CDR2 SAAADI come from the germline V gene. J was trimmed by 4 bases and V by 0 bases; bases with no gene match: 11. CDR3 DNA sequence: TGCGCCAGCAGTGAGTCGGGGGGACAGCAACCCTCCTATGGCTACACCTTC. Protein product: CASSESGGQQPSYGYTF.

CDR3 nucleotide sequence: TGTGCTAGTGAGAGTTATCTTATGAACACTGAAGCTTTCTTT. It is translated as CASESYLMNTEAFF. The rearrangement joins TRBV12-5 to TRBJ1-1, with D unclear. CDR1 is LGHNT, CDR2 FRNRAP, per germline. Trimming removed 7 bases from V and 0 bases from J, with 12 bases in between. The CDR3 spans 14 residues.

This CDR3 is CASSQDFGTPMNTEAFF. The DNA for the CDR3 is TGTGCCAGCAGCCAAGATTTTGGGACACCTATGAACACTGAAGCTTTCTTT. The V and J genes are TRBV3-1 (or the pseudogene TRBV3-2) and TRBJ1-1, with TRBD1 as a possible D gene (6 bases). V was shortened by 0 bases and J by 0 bases, with 14 bases between the two germline ends. Germline values: CDR1 LGHDT, CDR2 YNNKEL (reference sequence). The CDR3 is 17 residues long.

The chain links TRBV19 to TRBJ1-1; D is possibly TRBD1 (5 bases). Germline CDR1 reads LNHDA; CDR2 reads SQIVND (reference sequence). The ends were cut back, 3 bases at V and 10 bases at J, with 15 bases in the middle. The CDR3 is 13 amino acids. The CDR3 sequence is CASSISGFSGAFF. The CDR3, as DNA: TGTGCCAGTAGTATCTCAGGGTTTAGTGGAGCTTTCTTT.

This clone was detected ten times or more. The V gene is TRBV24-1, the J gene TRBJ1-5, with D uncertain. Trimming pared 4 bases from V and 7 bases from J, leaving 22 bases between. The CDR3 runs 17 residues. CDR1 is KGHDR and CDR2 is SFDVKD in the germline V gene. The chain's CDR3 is CATSDSAAEERGQPQHF. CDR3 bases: TGTGCCACCAGTGACAGTGCAGCCGAAGAACGGGGACAGCCCCAGCATTTT.